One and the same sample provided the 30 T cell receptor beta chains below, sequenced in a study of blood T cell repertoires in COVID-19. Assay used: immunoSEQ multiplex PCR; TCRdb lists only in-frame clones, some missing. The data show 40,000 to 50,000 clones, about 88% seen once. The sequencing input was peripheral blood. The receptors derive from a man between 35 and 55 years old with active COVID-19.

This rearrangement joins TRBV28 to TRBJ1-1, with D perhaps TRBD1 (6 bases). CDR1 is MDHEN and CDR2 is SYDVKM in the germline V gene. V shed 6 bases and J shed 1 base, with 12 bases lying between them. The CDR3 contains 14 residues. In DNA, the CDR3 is TGTGCCAGCAGGGTGACAGGTCGGAACACTGAAGCTTTCTTT. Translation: CASRVTGRNTEAFF.

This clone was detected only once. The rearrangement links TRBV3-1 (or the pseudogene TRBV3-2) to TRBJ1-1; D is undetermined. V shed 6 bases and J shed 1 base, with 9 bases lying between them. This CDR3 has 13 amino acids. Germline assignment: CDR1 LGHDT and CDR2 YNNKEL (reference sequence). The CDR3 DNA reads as TGTGCCAGCAGTTCCACTCGGAACACTGAAGCTTTCTTT. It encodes CASSSTRNTEAFF.

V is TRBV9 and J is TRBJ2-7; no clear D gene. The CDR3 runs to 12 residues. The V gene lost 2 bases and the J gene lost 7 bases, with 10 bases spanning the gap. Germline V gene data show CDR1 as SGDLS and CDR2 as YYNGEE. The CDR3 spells CASSVSPYEQYF. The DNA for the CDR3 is TGTGCCAGCAGCGTTTCCCCTTATGAGCAGTACTTC.

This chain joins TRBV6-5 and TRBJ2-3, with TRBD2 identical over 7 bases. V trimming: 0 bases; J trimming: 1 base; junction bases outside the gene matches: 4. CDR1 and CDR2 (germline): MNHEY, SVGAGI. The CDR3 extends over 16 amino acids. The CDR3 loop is CASSYSLAFRTDTQYF. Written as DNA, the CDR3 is TGTGCCAGCAGTTACTCACTAGCGTTCCGCACAGATACGCAGTATTTT.

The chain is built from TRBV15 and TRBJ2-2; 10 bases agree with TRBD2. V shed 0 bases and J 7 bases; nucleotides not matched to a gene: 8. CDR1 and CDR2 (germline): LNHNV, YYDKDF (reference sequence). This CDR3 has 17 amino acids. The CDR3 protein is CATSREARLAGVGELFF. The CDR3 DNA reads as TGTGCCACCAGCAGAGAGGCGAGGCTAGCGGGAGTCGGGGAGCTGTTTTTT.

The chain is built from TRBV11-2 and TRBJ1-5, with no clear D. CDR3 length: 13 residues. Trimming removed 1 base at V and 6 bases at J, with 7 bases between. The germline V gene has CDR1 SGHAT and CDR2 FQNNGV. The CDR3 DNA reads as TGTGCCAGCAGCTTAGGCATGAGTCAGCCCCAGCATTTT. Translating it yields CASSLGMSQPQHF.

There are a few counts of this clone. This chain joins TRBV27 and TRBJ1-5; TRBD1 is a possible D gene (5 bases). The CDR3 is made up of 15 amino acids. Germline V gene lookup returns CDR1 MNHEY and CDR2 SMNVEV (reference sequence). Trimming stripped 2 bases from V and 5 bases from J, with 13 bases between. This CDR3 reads CASSLNIRDHQPQHF. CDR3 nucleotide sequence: TGTGCCAGCAGTTTAAATATCAGGGATCATCAGCCCCAGCATTTT.

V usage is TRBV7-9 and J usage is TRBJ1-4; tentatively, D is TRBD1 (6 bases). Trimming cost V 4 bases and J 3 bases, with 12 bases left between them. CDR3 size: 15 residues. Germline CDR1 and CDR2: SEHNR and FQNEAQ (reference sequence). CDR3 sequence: CASSYRVPPNEKLFF. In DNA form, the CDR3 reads TGTGCCAGCAGCTACAGGGTTCCGCCTAATGAAAAACTGTTTTTT.

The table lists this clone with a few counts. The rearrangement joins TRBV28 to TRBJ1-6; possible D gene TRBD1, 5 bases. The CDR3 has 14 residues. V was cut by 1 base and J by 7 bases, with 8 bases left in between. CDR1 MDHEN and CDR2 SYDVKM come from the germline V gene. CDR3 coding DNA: TGTGCCAGCAGTTTATCGCAGGGCAATTCACCCCTCCACTTT. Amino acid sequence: CASSLSQGNSPLHF.

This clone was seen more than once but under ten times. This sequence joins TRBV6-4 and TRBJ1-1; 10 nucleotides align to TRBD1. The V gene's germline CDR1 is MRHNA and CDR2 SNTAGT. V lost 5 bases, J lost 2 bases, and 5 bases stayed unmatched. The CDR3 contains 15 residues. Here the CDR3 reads CASSLDRGANTEAFF. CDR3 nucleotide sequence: TGTGCCAGCAGTCTGGACAGGGGGGCCAACACTGAAGCTTTCTTT.

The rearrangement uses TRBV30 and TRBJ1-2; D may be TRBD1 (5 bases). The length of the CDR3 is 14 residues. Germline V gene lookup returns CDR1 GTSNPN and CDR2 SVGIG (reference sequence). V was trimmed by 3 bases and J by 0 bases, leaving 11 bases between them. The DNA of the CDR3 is TGTGCCTGGAGGGGGGGGTTAACTAACTATGGCTACACCTTC. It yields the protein CAWRGGLTNYGYTF.

This CDR3 reads CASSPGFGYTF. The CDR3 DNA follows: TGTGCCAGCTCTCCAGGGTTTGGCTACACCTTC. The chain couples TRBV25-1 to TRBJ1-2; D is possibly TRBD1 (5 bases). With 8 bases removed from V and 7 bases from J, the gap between germline ends came to 11 bases. This CDR3 is built from 11 residues. Germline loops: CDR1 MGHDK, CDR2 SYGVNS.

The CDR3 loop reads CASSRTSGNTGELFF. CDR3 nucleotides: TGTGCCAGCAGCCGGACTAGCGGGAACACCGGGGAGCTGTTTTTT. The chain recombines TRBV3-1 (or the pseudogene TRBV3-2) with TRBJ2-2; 10 positions agree with TRBD2. Per the germline V gene, CDR1 is LGHDT and CDR2 is YNNKEL (reference sequence). Trimming took 4 bases from V and 1 from J; bases not matched to a gene: 0. CDR3 size: 15 residues.

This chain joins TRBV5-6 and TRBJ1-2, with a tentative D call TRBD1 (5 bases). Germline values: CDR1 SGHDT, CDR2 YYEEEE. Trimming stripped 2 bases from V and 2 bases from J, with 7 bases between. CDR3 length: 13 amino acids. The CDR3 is CASSLGVNYGYTF. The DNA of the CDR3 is TGTGCCAGCAGCTTAGGGGTAAACTATGGCTACACCTTC.

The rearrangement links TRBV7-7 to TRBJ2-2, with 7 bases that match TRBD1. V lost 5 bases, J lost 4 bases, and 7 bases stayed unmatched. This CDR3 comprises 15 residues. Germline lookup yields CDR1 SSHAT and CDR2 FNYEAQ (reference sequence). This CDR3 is CASSRQTGSTGELFF. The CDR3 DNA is TGTGCCAGCAGCCGACAGACAGGGAGCACCGGGGAGCTGTTTTTT. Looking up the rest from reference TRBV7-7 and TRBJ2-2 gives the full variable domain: GAGVSQSPRYKVTKRGQDVTLRCDPISSHATLYWYQQALGQGPEFLTYFNYEAQPDKSGLPSDRFSAERPEGSISTLTIQRTEQRDSAMYRCASSRQTGSTGELFFGEGSRLTVL.

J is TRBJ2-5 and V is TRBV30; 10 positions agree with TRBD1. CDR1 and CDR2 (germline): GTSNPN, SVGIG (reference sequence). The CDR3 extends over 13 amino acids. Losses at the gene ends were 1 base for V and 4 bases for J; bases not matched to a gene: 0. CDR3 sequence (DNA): TGTGCCTGGAGTGGACAGGGGGCAGAGACCCAGTACTTC. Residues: CAWSGQGAETQYF.

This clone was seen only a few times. CDR3 DNA sequence: TGTGCCAGCGGCATAATTTCACCCCTCCACTTT. It specifies CASGIISPLHF. The chain couples TRBV27 to TRBJ1-6; D gene unclear. The V and J ends lost 8 bases and 9 bases respectively, with 8 bases between them. This CDR3 spans 11 amino acids. Germline CDR1 is MNHEY and CDR2 is SMNVEV (reference sequence).

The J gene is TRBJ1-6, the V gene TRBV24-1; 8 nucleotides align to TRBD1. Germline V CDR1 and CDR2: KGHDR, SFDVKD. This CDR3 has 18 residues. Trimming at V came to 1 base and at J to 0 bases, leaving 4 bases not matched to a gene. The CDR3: CATSDLGQGSSYNSPLHF. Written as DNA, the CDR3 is TGTGCCACCAGTGATTTAGGACAGGGAAGCTCCTATAATTCACCCCTCCACTTT.

Here the CDR3 DNA reads TGCAGCGCACGACAGGGGGATACCGGGGAGCTGTTTTTT. Amino acid sequence: CSARQGDTGELFF. The chain employs TRBV29-1 and TRBJ2-2; 9 bases agree with TRBD1. The CDR3 has 13 amino acids. V lost 7 bases and J lost 5; bases outside the gene matches: 5. The germline V gene has CDR1 SQVTM and CDR2 ANQGSEA.

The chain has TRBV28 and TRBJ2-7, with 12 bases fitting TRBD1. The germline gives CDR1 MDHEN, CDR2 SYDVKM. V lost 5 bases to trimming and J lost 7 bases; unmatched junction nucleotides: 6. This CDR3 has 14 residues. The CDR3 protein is CASSPGQGAGEQYF. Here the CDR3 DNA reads TGTGCCAGCAGTCCGGGACAGGGGGCGGGAGAGCAGTACTTC.

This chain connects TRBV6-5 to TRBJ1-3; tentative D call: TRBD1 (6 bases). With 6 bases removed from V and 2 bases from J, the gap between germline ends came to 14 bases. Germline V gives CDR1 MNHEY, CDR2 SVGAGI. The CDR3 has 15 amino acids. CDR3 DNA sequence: TGTGCCAGCAGCCCCGACAGGCGGACTGGAAACACCATATATTTT. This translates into CASSPDRRTGNTIYF.

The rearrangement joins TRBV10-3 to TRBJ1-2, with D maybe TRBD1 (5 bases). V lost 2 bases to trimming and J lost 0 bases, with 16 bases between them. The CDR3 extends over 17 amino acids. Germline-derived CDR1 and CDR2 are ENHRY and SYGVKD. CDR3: CAISEGGGGKANYGYTF. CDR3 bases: TGTGCCATCAGTGAGGGGGGAGGCGGCAAAGCTAACTATGGCTACACCTTC.

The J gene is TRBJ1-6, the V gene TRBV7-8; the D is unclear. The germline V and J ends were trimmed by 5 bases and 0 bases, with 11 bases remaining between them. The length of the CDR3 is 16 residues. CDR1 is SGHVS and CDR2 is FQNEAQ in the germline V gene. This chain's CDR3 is CASSPGTLSYNSPLHF. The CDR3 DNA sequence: TGTGCCAGCAGCCCGGGAACCCTCTCCTATAATTCACCCCTCCACTTT.

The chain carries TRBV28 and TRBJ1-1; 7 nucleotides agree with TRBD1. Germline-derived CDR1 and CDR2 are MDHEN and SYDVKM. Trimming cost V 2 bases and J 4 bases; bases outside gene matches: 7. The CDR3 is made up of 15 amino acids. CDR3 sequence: CASSLMYRGSTEAFF. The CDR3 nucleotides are TGTGCCAGCAGTTTAATGTACAGGGGATCCACTGAAGCTTTCTTT.

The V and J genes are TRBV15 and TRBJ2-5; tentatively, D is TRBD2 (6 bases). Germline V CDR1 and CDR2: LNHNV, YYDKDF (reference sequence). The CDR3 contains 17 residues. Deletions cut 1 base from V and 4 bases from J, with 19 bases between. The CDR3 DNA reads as TGTGCCACCAGCAGAGGGTGGGAGGAAGAAGAAGGAGAGACCCAGTACTTC. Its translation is CATSRGWEEEEGETQYF.

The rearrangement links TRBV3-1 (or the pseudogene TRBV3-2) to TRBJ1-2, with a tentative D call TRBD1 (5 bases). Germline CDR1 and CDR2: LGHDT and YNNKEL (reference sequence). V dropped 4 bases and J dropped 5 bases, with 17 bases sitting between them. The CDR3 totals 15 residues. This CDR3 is CASSPAAGFRYGYTF. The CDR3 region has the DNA TGTGCCAGCAGCCCCGCCGCAGGGTTCAGATATGGCTACACCTTC.

The DNA of the CDR3 is TGTGCCAGCAGTTTCCAGGGGGACGGCTACACCTTC. Translated, it gives CASSFQGDGYTF. V is TRBV12-3 or TRBV12-4 and J is TRBJ1-2; TRBD1 agrees at 7 bases. The V and J ends lost 3 bases and 8 bases, in that order; junction bases with no gene match: 3. The CDR3 is made up of 12 amino acids.

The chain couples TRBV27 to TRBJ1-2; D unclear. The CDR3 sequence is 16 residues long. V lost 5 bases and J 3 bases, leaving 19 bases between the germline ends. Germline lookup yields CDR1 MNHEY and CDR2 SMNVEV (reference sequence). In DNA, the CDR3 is TGTGCCAGCAGTCCATCGGTCAGAATAGACTACTATGGCTACACCTTC. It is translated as CASSPSVRIDYYGYTF.

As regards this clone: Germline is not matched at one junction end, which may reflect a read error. Here the CDR3 reads CASSLYPRGAGGQETQYF. CDR3 DNA: TGTGCTAGCAGCTTATACCCCCGGGGTGCGGGAGGGCAAGAGACCCAGTACTTC. V is TRBV7-7 and J is TRBJ2-5, with TRBD2 identical over 9 bases. Germline-derived CDR1 and CDR2 are SSHAT and FNYEAQ (reference sequence). This CDR3 is 18 amino acids long.

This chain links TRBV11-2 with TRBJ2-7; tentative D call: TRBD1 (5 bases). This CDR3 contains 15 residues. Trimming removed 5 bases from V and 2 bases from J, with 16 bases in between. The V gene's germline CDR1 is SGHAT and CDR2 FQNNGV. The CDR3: CASSQQQVLAYEQYF. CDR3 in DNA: TGTGCCAGCAGCCAACAACAGGTTTTAGCCTACGAGCAGTACTTC.